The sequence of this T cell receptor beta chain was determined in a study of T cells in Graves' hyperthyroidism and ophthalmopathy. Whole-study results and caveats: Ophthalmopathy cases were set apart from stable hyperthyroidism by a 13 V-J model. Model-based prediction identified ophthalmopathy a median 6.5 months prior to its onset. Most thyroid-expanded clonotypes above 0.001 were also found in blood.

The CDR3 is made up of 15 amino acids. CDR1 is LGHDT and CDR2 is YNNKEL in the germline V gene (reference sequence). The trim removed 4 bases at V and 5 bases at J, leaving 2 bases unmatched. This clonotype was picked up a small number of times. Its cognate antigen is unknown. Amplified TCR beta CDR3 regions came from RNA transcripts. A set of HTBI primers served as the primers for a first-round RT-PCR of the TCR CDR3. In TCRdb, the multiplex PCR reads were re-called with MiXCR into one record per CDR3 protein. The sample holds 480,000 or so distinct CDR3 sequences, 40% to 50% seen once. Those patients with uncontrolled infection, other autoimmune disease, pregnancy or lactation were excluded.

The chain links TRBV3-1 to TRBJ1-4, with 12 bases lining up with TRBD1. The sample taken for sequencing was peripheral blood or thyroid tissue (not recorded which). This receptor was obtained from an adult woman with Graves' disease, either hyperthyroidism or ophthalmopathy (not recorded which). In DNA form, the CDR3 reads TGTGCCAGCAGCCGGGACAGGGGGCGAAATGAAAAACTGTTTTTT. This sequence encodes CASSRDRGRNEKLFF.